Listed below are T cell receptor beta chains from one sample, sequenced in a study of identical twins. TCRdb redid the calling of the 5' RACE reads with MiXCR, one entry per CDR3 protein. The sample carries more than 250,000 distinct CDR3 sequences, 6.5% to 9.5% recorded once. The sample also formed part of further work on yellow fever vaccine responses in identical twins.

Material for sequencing was memory (CD45RO+) T cells sorted from blood. These receptors all stem from a woman younger than 30 in good health. The CDR3 runs from the conserved cysteine through the conserved F or W. D genes are given only for firm matches. Size is omitted from some rows. Given values are once, few, many or a class for expanded clones.

v_call,clone_size,j_call,d_call,cdr3_nt,cdr3_aa
TRBV5-1,many,TRBJ1-4,TRBD1,TGCGCCAGCCGGGACAGGACTGAAAAACTGTTTTTT,CASRDRTEKLFF
TRBV11-2,.,TRBJ2-2,TRBD2,TGTGCCAGCAGCTTTAGCGGGGGGGACACCGGGGAGCTGTTTTTT,CASSFSGGDTGELFF
TRBV28,.,TRBJ2-2,.,TGTGCCAGCAGTCTATTCAGGCCAACTCGTTCGAACACCGGGGAGCTGTTTTTT,CASSLFRPTRSNTGELFF
TRBV12-3/TRBV12-4,many,TRBJ1-1,TRBD1,TGTGCCAGCACCTTCTCGACAGGGGTCACTGAAGCTTTCTTT,CASTFSTGVTEAFF
TRBV24-1,few,TRBJ2-5,TRBD2,TGTGCCACCAGTGAGTCCGGGGGGACCCAAGAGACCCAGTACTTC,CATSESGGTQETQYF
TRBV12-3/TRBV12-4,many,TRBJ2-1,.,TGTGCCAGCAGAACTTACCTACTAGCCGGGCCCTACAATGAGCAGTTCTTC,CASRTYLLAGPYNEQFF
TRBV5-4,many,TRBJ2-1,TRBD2,TGTGCCAGCAGCCTGACACCGGGACTAGCCAACAATGAGCAGTTCTTC,CASSLTPGLANNEQFF
TRBV11-2,few,TRBJ2-5,TRBD1,TGTGCCAGCAGCTTACGACAGGGTATGGAGACCCAGTACTTC,CASSLRQGMETQYF
TRBV10-3,many,TRBJ2-7,.,TGTGCCATCAGTGAGTCTGGGAGAAACGAGCAGTACTTC,CAISESGRNEQYF
TRBV6-1,.,TRBJ2-1,.,TGTGCCAGCAGTGAATCCGCCGGGGGCGGAGGGTACAATGAGCAGTTCTTC,CASSESAGGGGYNEQFF
TRBV20-1,.,TRBJ2-1,.,TGCAGTGCTAATCCAGTCGAGATCTCCTACAATGAGCAGTTCTTC,CSANPVEISYNEQFF
TRBV5-6,many,TRBJ1-1,.,TGTGCCAGCAGCTTGGGGACGATGGGACCCGGGGCTTTCTTT,CASSLGTMGPGAFF
TRBV20-1,.,TRBJ1-1,.,TGCAGTGCTAGAGATCCCCAGCGGCCCGGGGGTATCACTGAAGCTTTCTTT,CSARDPQRPGGITEAFF
TRBV29-1,many,TRBJ2-3,TRBD2,TGCAGCGTCAACCCTGCTAGCGGGAGGGCAGATACGCAGTATTTT,CSVNPASGRADTQYF
TRBV10-3,few,TRBJ2-5,TRBD2,TGTGCCGTCGGCCCGGCTAGCGGAGAGACCCAGTACTTC,CAVGPASGETQYF
TRBV10-3,.,TRBJ2-5,.,TGTGCCATCAGTGAGTCTTCTGGGGACGACCAAGAGACCCAGTACTTC,CAISESSGDDQETQYF
TRBV15,few,TRBJ2-1,TRBD2,TGTGCCACCAGCAGAGTTACTAGCGGATACAATGAGCAGTTCTTC,CATSRVTSGYNEQFF
TRBV10-3,many,TRBJ2-3,.,TGTGCCATCAGTGACAGTGGGGTTTCAAATACGCAGTATTTT,CAISDSGVSNTQYF
TRBV2,few,TRBJ2-7,TRBD1,TGTGCCAGCAAGAGTGGGACAGCAACCTACGAGCAGTACTTC,CASKSGTATYEQYF
TRBV25-1,many,TRBJ1-3,TRBD1,TGTGCCAGCAGTGAAAGGGGGCTGAGCTCTGGAAACACCATATATTTT,CASSERGLSSGNTIYF
TRBV27,many,TRBJ1-2,TRBD1,TGTGCCAGCAGATATGGGACAGGGATTTTTGGCTACACCTTC,CASRYGTGIFGYTF
TRBV28,.,TRBJ1-6,.,TGTGCCAGCAGTTTTCGGGGATGGGGTGATTCACCCCTCCACTTT,CASSFRGWGDSPLHF
TRBV5-3,.,TRBJ2-1,.,TGTGCCATCGGCTCCGGACCTCTCTCCTACAATGAGCAGTTCTTC,CAIGSGPLSYNEQFF
TRBV4-2,many,TRBJ2-1,TRBD2,TGTGCCAGCAGCCAAGGCGGGAGTGGGTCCTACAATGAGCAGTTCTTC,CASSQGGSGSYNEQFF
TRBV28,many,TRBJ2-1,.,TGTGCCAGCGAGGGGGTTTTGTTTAGCTCCTACAATGAGCAGTTCTTC,CASEGVLFSSYNEQFF
TRBV4-1,few,TRBJ2-1,TRBD1,TGCGCCAGCAGCCAAACAGGGGCCGCTGTCGGTGAGCAGTTCTTC,CASSQTGAAVGEQFF
TRBV11-3,.,TRBJ2-5,.,TGTGCCAGCAGCTTAGATTGGGGGGAGACCCAGTACTTC,CASSLDWGETQYF
TRBV4-2,.,TRBJ2-5,TRBD2,TGTGCCAGCAGCCAAGTAGCTAGCGGGAGTGTAGAGACCCAGTACTTC,CASSQVASGSVETQYF
TRBV19,few,TRBJ2-2,.,TGTGCCAGTAGTATTGACGGATTAACCGGGGAGCTGTTTTTT,CASSIDGLTGELFF
TRBV2,.,TRBJ2-5,TRBD2,TGTGCCAGCCGTGGGGCGCTAGCGGGAGGGGAGACCCAGTACTTC,CASRGALAGGETQYF
TRBV4-2,many,TRBJ2-1,TRBD2,TGTGCCAGCAGCCTCCCAACCTCAGCGGGGGGGCTTAATGAGCAGTTCTTC,CASSLPTSAGGLNEQFF
TRBV10-2,few,TRBJ2-1,TRBD2,TGCGCCAGCAGGAAACCGGGACTAGCTACTGTGGATGAGCAGTTCTTC,CASRKPGLATVDEQFF
TRBV19,few,TRBJ2-5,.,TGTGCCAGTAGAGGAAACCAGGGGACGGAGACCCAGTACTTC,CASRGNQGTETQYF
TRBV3-1,.,TRBJ2-5,.,TGTGCCAGCAGTCAAACGATAGAGACCCAGTACTTC,CASSQTIETQYF
TRBV5-5,.,TRBJ1-2,.,TGTGCCAGCGGGCCGGGACGGAACAACTATGGCTACACCTTC,CASGPGRNNYGYTF